This T cell receptor beta chain was obtained from a study of vaccination effects on CD4 cells after COVID-19. Study-level information: Following the second dose by a median of 72 days, the post-vaccine samples were obtained. Notes on the study in general: There was marked clonal contraction among infection- and vaccine-induced clones late after vaccination. Vaccine-induced clones in healthy vaccinees cross-reacted with common cold coronaviruses in only 1 of 255 cases.

To note about this clone: The antigen remains unidentified.

Viral peptide pool expansion of antigen-specific CD4+ T cells preceded sequencing in the ViraFEST assay. Cells that had been cultured for 10 days were the source of isolated CD4+ T cells. BNT162b2 vaccine or mRNA-1273 vaccine was given to participants in two doses. TCRdb's table, derived via immunoSEQ multiplex PCR, lists solely in-frame clones and lacks some. This table has about 33,000 clones, approximately 75% appearing once. The CDR3 length is 13 residues. Germline V gene sequence: CDR1 SGHRS, CDR2 YFSETQ. The V end lost 0 bases, the J end lost 5 bases, and 8 bases lay between the germline ends. Sequenced here: CD4+ T cells from PBMCs cultured with HCoV-229E spike peptides, sampled after COVID-19 vaccination. The sequence was collected from a human donor who received a COVID-19 vaccine. J is TRBJ1-1 and V is TRBV5-1, with D perhaps TRBD1 (6 bases). CDR3 in amino acids: CASSLDRVTEAFF. The CDR3 DNA follows: TGCGCCAGCAGCTTGGACAGGGTTACTGAAGCTTTCTTT.